Below, 2 T cell receptor beta chains from the same sample are listed, as sequenced in a study of PD-L1 blockade in urothelial cancer. Clones were sequenced by immunoSEQ multiplex PCR, and TCRdb holds only the in-frame ones, with some missing. The sample carries tens of thousands of clones, more than 90% recorded once. The material sequenced was PBMCs, taken around atezolizumab (anti-PD-L1) treatment. All receptors come from a man aged 55-75 years with urothelial cancer.

This clone is a singleton in its sample. The chain is built from TRBV5-4 and TRBJ2-3, with 10 bases matching TRBD2. CDR3 length: 16 amino acids. Germline values: CDR1 SGHNT, CDR2 YYREEE (reference sequence). Trimming at V came to 4 bases and at J to 1 base, leaving 6 bases not matched to a gene. The CDR3 region has the DNA TGTGCCAGCAGCCCTGGCACTAGCGGGGGCACAGATACGCAGTATTTT. It yields the protein CASSPGTSGGTDTQYF.

This chain links TRBV2 with TRBJ2-5, with D perhaps matching TRBD2 (7 bases). Germline CDR1 is SNHLY and CDR2 is FYNNEI. Trimming stripped 2 bases from V and 1 base from J, with 17 bases between. This CDR3 has 17 residues. Here the CDR3 reads CASSERGLADAQETQYF. Written as DNA, the CDR3 is TGTGCCAGCAGTGAACGGGGGCTAGCGGATGCCCAAGAGACCCAGTACTTC.